One TCR beta chain is described in this entry. The junction shows a germline mismatch at one end, possibly a read error. This specimen comes from a study of T cell repertoires in breast cancer. Unpaired genes were suppressed by blocking oligonucleotides during a second nested PCR. One entry per CDR3 protein, called by TCRdb with MiXCR from the emulsion pairing reads. The sample holds some 590 distinct CDR3 sequences, about half seen once. The CDR3 totals 14 residues. The V gene's germline CDR1 is SEHNR and CDR2 FQNEAQ (reference sequence). Primers covering all TCR V genes were used in emulsion RT-PCR on CD8+ T cells.

Sequencing input: CD8+ T cells. The chain joins TRBV7-9 to TRBJ2-2; maybe TRBD2 (6 bases). This TCR was sampled from a pool of human donors with breast cancer or a healthy control (not recorded which). The CDR3 nucleotides read TGTGCCTGCAGCCCACGGGCGAACGCCGGGGGGCTGTTTTTT. Its translation is CACSPRANAGGLFF.